This TCR beta chain was found in a study of vaccination and CD4 T cells after COVID-19. Oncomine TCR Beta short-read sequencing was applied to DNA from cultured CD4+ T cells. After culture, CD4+ T cells served as the source for genomic DNA extraction. TCRdb fed the PCR reads into MiXCR, producing one record per CDR3 protein. This sample has approximately 6,600 distinct CDR3 sequences, with about 46% found just once. This CDR3 is built from 15 residues. The V and J ends lost 0 bases and 7 bases, in that order; junction bases with no gene match: 7. Germline CDR1 DFQATT, CDR2 SNEGSKA (reference sequence). Treatment defined: roughly 11-day PBMC culture with coronavirus spike peptide pools or control peptides (ViraFEST assay). Spanning March to December 2020, the positive PCR dates came before US Alpha, Beta and Delta variants. For this clonotype: Its antigen is unidentified.

The specimen was CD4+ T cells from blood, cultured in vitro. The source of this sequence is a human donor who had recovered from COVID-19. V usage is TRBV20-1 and J usage is TRBJ1-4; the match to TRBD1 covers 8 bases. The CDR3 loop reads CSARDRGQGAEKLFF. The CDR3 bases are TGCAGTGCTAGAGATCGCGGACAGGGTGCTGAAAAACTGTTTTTT.